Presented here are 10 T cell receptor beta chains from one specimen sequenced in a study of cytomegalovirus exposure and HLA in healthy donors. Use of 60 Vbeta and 13 Jbeta primers characterized the PCR. The repertoire was sequenced with immunoSEQ multiplex PCR; TCRdb's copy has only in-frame clones and lacks some. The table includes roughly 160,000 clones, around 83% detected once. The sequencing sample was made of PBMCs. Receptor source: a man aged 30 to 45 in good health and CMV-seropositive.

The J gene is TRBJ2-1, the V gene TRBV19, with a weak D call TRBD2 (5 bases). V lost 8 bases and J 10 bases, leaving 9 bases between the germline ends. This CDR3 spans 10 amino acids. Germline V gene data show CDR1 as LNHDA and CDR2 as SQIVND (reference sequence). In nucleotides, the CDR3 is TGTGCCAGTGGCCGGGAAGAGCAGTTCTTC. Amino acid sequence: CASGREEQFF.

This chain links TRBV19 with TRBJ1-2; D is undetermined. This CDR3 spans 14 amino acids. The V gene lost 3 bases and the J gene lost 4 bases, with 12 bases spanning the gap. Germline loops: CDR1 LNHDA, CDR2 SQIVND (reference sequence). The CDR3 coding sequence is TGTGCCAGTAGTATGCGGGCAGGTGGCTATGGCTACACCTTC. This encodes CASSMRAGGYGYTF.

J is TRBJ2-1 and V is TRBV11-2; a weak D match, TRBD2 (5 bases). The germline V gene encodes CDR1 SGHAT and CDR2 FQNNGV. V was pared by 6 bases and J by 5 bases, with 14 bases between. This CDR3 has 14 residues. Here the CDR3 reads CASRPGLTNNEQFF. The DNA for the CDR3 is TGTGCCAGCAGGCCGGGTCTGACTAACAATGAGCAGTTCTTC.

This sequence joins TRBV5-5 and TRBJ1-2, with 8 bases lining up with TRBD1. The CDR3 sequence is 14 residues long. Germline trimming cut 6 bases from V and 4 bases from J; bases unmatched to any gene: 8. Per germline, CDR1 SGHKS and CDR2 YYEKEE (reference sequence). The CDR3: CASTRQGSGYGYTF. In nucleotides, the CDR3 is TGTGCCAGCACGCGACAGGGGAGCGGCTATGGCTACACCTTC.

The chain carries TRBV18 and TRBJ1-6; 10 nucleotides agree with TRBD1. CDR3 length equals 14 residues. V lost 3 bases and J lost 10; bases outside the gene matches: 3. Germline V gives CDR1 KGHSH, CDR2 LQKENI. As DNA, the CDR3 is TGTGCCAGCTCACCGGGACAGGGGCTCTCACCCCTCCACTTT. It is translated as CASSPGQGLSPLHF.

The rearrangement joins TRBV19 to TRBJ1-2, with TRBD1 matching 9 bases. The trim removed 6 bases at V and 4 bases at J, leaving 9 bases unmatched. The germline gives CDR1 LNHDA, CDR2 SQIVND (reference sequence). The CDR3 is 15 residues long. The CDR3 DNA follows: TGTGCCAGTAGCCTGGGACAGGGACCCTTCTATGGCTACACCTTC. Its protein is CASSLGQGPFYGYTF.

The J gene is TRBJ2-3, the V gene TRBV6-1, with 15 bases identical to TRBD2. The ends lost 6 bases at V and 6 bases at J; junction bases unmatched: 1. The germline V gene has CDR1 MNHNS and CDR2 SASEGT. The CDR3 loop spans 14 amino acids. CDR3 in DNA: TGTGCCAGCAGAGGACTAGCGGGGGGGGATACGCAGTATTTT. It translates to CASRGLAGGDTQYF.

The genes are TRBV11-2 and TRBJ2-1, with 12 bases that match TRBD2. V dropped 1 base and J dropped 9; count of bases not matched to a gene: 7. This CDR3 has 16 residues. Germline V CDR1 and CDR2: SGHAT, FQNNGV. This chain's CDR3 is CASSLVPTSGSGEQFF. CDR3 nucleotide sequence: TGTGCCAGCAGCTTAGTTCCGACTAGCGGGAGTGGTGAGCAGTTCTTC.

The CDR3 region has the DNA TGCGCCAGCAGCTCTCAAACAGGGCTGGGCTATGGCTACACCTTC. Its protein product is CASSSQTGLGYGYTF. The V and J genes are TRBV5-1 and TRBJ1-2; TRBD1 is a possible D gene (6 bases). The V gene's germline CDR1 is SGHRS and CDR2 YFSETQ. The CDR3 consists of 15 residues. Trimming left V 3 bases short and J 4 bases short, with 16 bases between.

This chain uses TRBV5-1 with TRBJ1-2; weak D call: TRBD1 (6 bases). Germline values: CDR1 SGHRS, CDR2 YFSETQ. The V gene lost 5 bases and the J gene lost 4 bases, with 12 bases spanning the gap. This CDR3 region has 13 residues. CDR3 sequence reads: CASRPGDPYGYTF. CDR3 coding DNA: TGCGCCAGCAGACCAGGGGATCCCTATGGCTACACCTTC. The whole variable domain, filled in from reference TRBV5-1 and TRBJ1-2, reads KAGVTQTPRYLIKTRGQQVTLSCSPISGHRSVSWYQQTPGQGLQFLFEYFSETQRNKGNFPGRFSGRQFSNSRSEMNVSTLELGDSALYLCASRPGDPYGYTFGSGTRLTVV.